The text below deals with one T cell receptor (beta chain). Its antigen has not been determined. Base quality data are lacking; no much larger clone is found one base away. A distance of 13 bases separates the germline ends of V and J, which lose 1 base and 0 bases respectively. The CDR3 runs 17 residues from the cysteine to the phenylalanine. Only the CDR3 part of the read is kept: 51 bases, read in frame from the first base. Via the germline V gene (reference sequence), CDR1 is SGHNT and CDR2 YYREEE. Blood samples were collected up to 4 times in the first month after transplant and then at least monthly when available. Library preparation was by the immunoSEQ multiplex PCR assay. For most patients, genomic DNA was subjected to high-throughput TCR-beta CDR3 sequencing by Adaptive Biotechnologies. The published analysis was carried out like this. TCR sequencing data for approximately 19 patients were retrieved from Adaptive's ImmunoSEQ software; a few other patients were processed with MiXCR and VDJtools. Because the origin of CDR3 nucleotide sequences shared between donor and recipient could not be assigned, those sequences were removed. To be classed as alloreactive, a clone needed at least 2-fold expansion over unstimulated cells and a minimum CFSE-low frequency of 0.002% (template counts) or 0.001% (read counts). A clone was considered mappable if detected in the sequenced pre-transplant spleen, lymph node, or MLR CFSE-low populations of the donor or recipient. The cumulative frequency of alloreactive clones was calculated as a percentage of all sequences, weighted by copy number. TCRdb holds this immuneACCESS table with in-frame rearrangements only. Some clones are missing; in checked studies, unresolved V genes explain under half, and the rest has no known cause. The DNA gave D and trimming, while V, J and clone size come from that table. This sample lists approximately 50,000 clones; roughly 89% were detected once. Together, the top ten hold 1.5% to 2% of the sample.

These data belong to a study of graft-versus-host responses after intestinal transplantation (dated by TCRdb to about 2021). Study-level background: The transplants that recipients received were multivisceral, liver-intestinal, or isolated intestinal. Anti-thymocyte globulin induction was given to all recipients, followed by maintenance tacrolimus and steroids for approximately 3 years. A peak of at least 4% donor T cells among recipient peripheral blood mononuclear cells was the definition used for donor T cell macrochimerism. Rather than being sequenced by the commercial service, samples from three later patients were sequenced in-house on an Illumina MiSeq and processed with MiXCR. Graft-versus-host and host-versus-graft alloreactive T cell clones were tracked in the graft, circulation and bone marrow after intestinal transplantation using bulk TCR-beta CDR3 sequencing. Alloreactive clones were identified by sequencing pre-transplant mixed lymphocyte reaction products and comparing them with unstimulated pre-transplant donor and recipient T cells. Of the roughly 24 intestinal transplant recipients enrolled in the cohort, one of whom was a retransplant, 3 patients without pretransplant specimens were excluded.

Results and caveats for the whole study, not just this receptor: Peak levels of circulating GvH clones were associated with declines in HvG clones early after transplant. In the allografts of patients with donor T cell macrochimerism, GvH to HvG T cell clonal ratios were high. Conclusions were limited by the relatively low number and heterogeneity of intestinal transplant patients. GvH clones were detected in recipient bone marrow, and some of these GvH clones were observed earlier in ileal mucosa or blood, consistent with an intestinal mucosal origin.

The V and J segments used are TRBV5-4 and TRBJ2-2, with the D gene not confidently named. The specimen was PBMCs, collected 26 days after transplant. The sequence derives from a human patient who received an intestinal transplant, so some T cells may come from the graft donor. The CDR3 has the sequence CASSLRLEVPNTGELFF. The nucleotide sequence is TGTGCCAGCAGCTTGCGTTTAGAGGTTCCGAACACCGGGGAGCTGTTTTTT.